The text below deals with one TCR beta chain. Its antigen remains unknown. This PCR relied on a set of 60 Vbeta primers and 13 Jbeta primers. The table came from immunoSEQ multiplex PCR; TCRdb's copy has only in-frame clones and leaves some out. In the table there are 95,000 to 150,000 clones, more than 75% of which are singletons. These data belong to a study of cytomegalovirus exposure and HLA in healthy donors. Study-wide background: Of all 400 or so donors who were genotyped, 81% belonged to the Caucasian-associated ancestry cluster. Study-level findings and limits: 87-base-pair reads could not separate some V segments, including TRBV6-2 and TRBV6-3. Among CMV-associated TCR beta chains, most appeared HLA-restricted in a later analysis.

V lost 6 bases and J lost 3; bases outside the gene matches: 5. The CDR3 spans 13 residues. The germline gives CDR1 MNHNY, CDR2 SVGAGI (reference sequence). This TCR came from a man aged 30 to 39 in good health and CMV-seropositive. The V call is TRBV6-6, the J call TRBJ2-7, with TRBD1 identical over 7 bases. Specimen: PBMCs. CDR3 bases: TGTGCCAGCAGGATTGGGACAGTCTACGAGCAGTACTTC. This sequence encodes CASRIGTVYEQYF.